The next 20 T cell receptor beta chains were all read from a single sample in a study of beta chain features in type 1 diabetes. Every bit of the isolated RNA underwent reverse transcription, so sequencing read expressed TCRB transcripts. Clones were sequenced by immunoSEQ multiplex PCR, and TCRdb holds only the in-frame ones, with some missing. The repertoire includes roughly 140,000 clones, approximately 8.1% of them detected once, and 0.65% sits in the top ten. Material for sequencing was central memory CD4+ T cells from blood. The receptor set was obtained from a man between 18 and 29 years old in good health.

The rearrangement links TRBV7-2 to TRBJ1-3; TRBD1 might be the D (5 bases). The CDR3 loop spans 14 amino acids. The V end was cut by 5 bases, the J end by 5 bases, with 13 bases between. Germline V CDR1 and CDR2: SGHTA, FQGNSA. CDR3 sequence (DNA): TGTGCCAGCAGCGAAGACAGACAGAGAAACACCATATATTTT. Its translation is CASSEDRQRNTIYF. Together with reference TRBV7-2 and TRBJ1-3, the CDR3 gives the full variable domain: GAGVSQSPSNKVTEKGKDVELRCDPISGHTALYWYRQSLGQGLEFLIYFQGNSAPDKSGLPSDRFSAERTGGSVSTLTIQRTQQEDSAVYLCASSEDRQRNTIYFGEGSWLTVV.

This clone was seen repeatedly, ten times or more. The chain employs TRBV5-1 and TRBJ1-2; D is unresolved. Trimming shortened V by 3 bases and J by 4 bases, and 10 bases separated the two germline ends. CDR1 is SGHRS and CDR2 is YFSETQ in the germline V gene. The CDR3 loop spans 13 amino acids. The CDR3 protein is CASSSTVAYGYTF. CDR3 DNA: TGCGCCAGCAGCTCCACAGTGGCCTATGGCTACACCTTC. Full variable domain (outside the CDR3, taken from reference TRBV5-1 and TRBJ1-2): KAGVTQTPRYLIKTRGQQVTLSCSPISGHRSVSWYQQTPGQGLQFLFEYFSETQRNKGNFPGRFSGRQFSNSRSEMNVSTLELGDSALYLCASSSTVAYGYTFGSGTRLTVV.

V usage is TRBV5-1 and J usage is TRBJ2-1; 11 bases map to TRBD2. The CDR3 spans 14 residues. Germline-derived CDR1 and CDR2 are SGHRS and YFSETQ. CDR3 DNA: TGCGCTAGCCGGGGGACTAGCGGTATAAATGAGCAGTTCTTC. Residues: CASRGTSGINEQFF. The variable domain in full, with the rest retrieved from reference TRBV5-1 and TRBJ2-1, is KAGVTQTPRYLIKTRGQQVTLSCSPISGHRSVSWYQQTPGQGLQFLFEYFSETQRNKGNFPGRFSGRQFSNSRSEMNVSTLELGDSALYLCASRGTSGINEQFFGPGTRLTVL.

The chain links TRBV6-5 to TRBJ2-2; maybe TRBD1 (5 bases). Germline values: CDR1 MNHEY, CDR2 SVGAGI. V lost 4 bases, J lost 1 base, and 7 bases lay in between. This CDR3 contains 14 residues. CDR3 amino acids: CASSSGWNTGELFF. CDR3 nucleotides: TGTGCCAGCAGTTCAGGGTGGAACACCGGGGAGCTGTTTTTT.

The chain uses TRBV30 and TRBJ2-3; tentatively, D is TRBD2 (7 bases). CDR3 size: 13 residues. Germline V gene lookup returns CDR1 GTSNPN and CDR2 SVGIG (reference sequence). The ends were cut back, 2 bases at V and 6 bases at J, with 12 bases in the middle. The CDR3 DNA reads TGTGCCTGGAGTCGGGGGGCGCGGGATACGCAGTATTTT. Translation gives CAWSRGARDTQYF.

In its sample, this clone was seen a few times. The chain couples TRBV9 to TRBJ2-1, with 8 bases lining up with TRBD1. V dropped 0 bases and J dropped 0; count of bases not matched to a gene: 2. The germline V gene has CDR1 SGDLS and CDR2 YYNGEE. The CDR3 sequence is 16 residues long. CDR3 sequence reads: CASSVGTGTSYNEQFF. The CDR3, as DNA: TGTGCCAGCAGCGTAGGGACAGGGACCTCCTACAATGAGCAGTTCTTC.

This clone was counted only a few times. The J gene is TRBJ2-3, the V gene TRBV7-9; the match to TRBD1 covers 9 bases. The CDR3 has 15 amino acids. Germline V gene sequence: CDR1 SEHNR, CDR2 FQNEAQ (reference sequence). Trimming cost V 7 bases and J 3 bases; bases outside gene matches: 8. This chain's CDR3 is CASITTGGGTDTQYF. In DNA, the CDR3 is TGTGCCAGCATCACTACAGGGGGCGGAACAGATACGCAGTATTTT.

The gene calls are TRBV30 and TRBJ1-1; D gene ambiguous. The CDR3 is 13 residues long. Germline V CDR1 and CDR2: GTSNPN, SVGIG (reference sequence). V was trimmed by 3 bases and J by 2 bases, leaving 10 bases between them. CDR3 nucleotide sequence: TGTGCCTGGAGAGGAGAGGGAAACACTGAAGCTTTCTTT. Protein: CAWRGEGNTEAFF.

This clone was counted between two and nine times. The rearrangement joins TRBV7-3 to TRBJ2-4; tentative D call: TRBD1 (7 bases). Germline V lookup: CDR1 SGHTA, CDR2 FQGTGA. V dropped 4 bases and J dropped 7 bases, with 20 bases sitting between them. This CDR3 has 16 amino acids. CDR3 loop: CASSSPQGPGGNIQYF. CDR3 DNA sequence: TGTGCCAGCAGCTCGCCACAGGGGCCTGGGGGGAACATTCAGTACTTC.

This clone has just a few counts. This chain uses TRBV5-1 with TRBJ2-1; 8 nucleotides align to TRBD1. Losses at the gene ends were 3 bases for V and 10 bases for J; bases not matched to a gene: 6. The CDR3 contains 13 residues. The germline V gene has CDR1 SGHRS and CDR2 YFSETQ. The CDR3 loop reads CASSSGQGLEQFF. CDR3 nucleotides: TGCGCCAGCAGCTCAGGACAGGGCTTGGAGCAGTTCTTC.

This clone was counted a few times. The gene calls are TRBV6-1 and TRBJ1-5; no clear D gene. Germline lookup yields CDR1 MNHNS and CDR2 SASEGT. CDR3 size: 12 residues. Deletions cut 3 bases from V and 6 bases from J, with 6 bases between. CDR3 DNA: TGTGCCAGCAGTGATGGAGCTCAGCCCCAGCATTTT. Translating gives CASSDGAQPQHF.

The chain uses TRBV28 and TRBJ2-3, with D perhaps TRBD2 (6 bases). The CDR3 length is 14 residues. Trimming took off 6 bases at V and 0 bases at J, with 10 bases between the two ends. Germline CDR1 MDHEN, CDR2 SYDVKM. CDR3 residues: CASRPGTSTDTQYF. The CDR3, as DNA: TGTGCCAGCAGACCCGGGACTAGCACAGATACGCAGTATTTT.

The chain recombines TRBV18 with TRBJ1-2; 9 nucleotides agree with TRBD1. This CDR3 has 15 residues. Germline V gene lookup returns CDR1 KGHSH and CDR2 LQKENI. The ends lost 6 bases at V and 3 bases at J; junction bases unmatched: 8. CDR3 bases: TGTGCCAGCTCCCCGGGACAGGGCTATGACTATGGCTACACCTTC. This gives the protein CASSPGQGYDYGYTF.

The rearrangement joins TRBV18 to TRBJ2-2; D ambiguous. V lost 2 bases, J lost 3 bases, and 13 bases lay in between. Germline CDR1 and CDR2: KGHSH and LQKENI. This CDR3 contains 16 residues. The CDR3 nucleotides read TGTGCCAGCTCACCAATTGGCCCACCTTACACCGGGGAGCTGTTTTTT. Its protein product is CASSPIGPPYTGELFF.

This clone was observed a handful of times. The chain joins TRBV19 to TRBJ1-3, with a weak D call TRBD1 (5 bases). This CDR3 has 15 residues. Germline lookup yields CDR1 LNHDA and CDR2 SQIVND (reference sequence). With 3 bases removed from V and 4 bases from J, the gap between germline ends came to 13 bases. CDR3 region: CASSIDREYGNTIYF. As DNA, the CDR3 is TGTGCCAGTAGTATCGACAGAGAATACGGAAACACCATATATTTT.

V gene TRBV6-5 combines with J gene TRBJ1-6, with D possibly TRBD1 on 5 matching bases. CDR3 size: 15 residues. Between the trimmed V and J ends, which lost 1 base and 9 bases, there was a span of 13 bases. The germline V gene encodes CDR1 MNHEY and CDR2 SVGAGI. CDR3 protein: CASSYFMDNGSPLHF. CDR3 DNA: TGTGCCAGCAGTTACTTTATGGACAACGGTTCACCCCTCCACTTT.

Written as DNA, the CDR3 is TGTGCCAGCAGCTTACGCGGGGAGGACACCGGGGAGCTGTTTTTT. This translates into CASSLRGEDTGELFF. The chain links TRBV7-3 to TRBJ2-2, with D maybe TRBD2 (6 bases). The V gene's germline CDR1 is SGHTA and CDR2 FQGTGA. This CDR3 has 15 residues. Trimming pared 2 bases from V and 3 bases from J, leaving 10 bases between.

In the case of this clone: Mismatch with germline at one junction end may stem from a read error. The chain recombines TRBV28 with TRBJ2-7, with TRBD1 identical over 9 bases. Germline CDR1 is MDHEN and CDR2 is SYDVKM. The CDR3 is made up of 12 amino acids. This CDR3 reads CASSGPGQGNSF. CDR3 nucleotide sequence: TGTGCCAGCAGCGGTCCGGGACAGGGAAATTCCTTC.

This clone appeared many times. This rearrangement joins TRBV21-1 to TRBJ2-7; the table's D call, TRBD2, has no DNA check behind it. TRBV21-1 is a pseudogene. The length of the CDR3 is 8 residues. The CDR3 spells CASTPLSF. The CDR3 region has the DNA TGTGCCAGCACCCCCCTGAGTTTC.

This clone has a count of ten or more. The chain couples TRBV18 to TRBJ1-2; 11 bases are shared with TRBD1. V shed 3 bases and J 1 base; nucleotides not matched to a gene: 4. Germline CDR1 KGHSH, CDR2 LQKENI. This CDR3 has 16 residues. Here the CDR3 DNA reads TGTGCCAGCTCACCCCCCGGGACAGGGGGTAACTATGGCTACACCTTC. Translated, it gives CASSPPGTGGNYGYTF.